This T cell receptor (beta chain) was captured by sequencing in a study of OX40 agonist ivuxolimab in advanced cancers. Study conclusions and caveats: With doses of 0.1-3.0 mg/kg, partial responders showed among the lowest clonal expansion. Antigens targeted by the expanded peripheral T cells were not determined.

With regard to this clone: Its antigen is unidentified.

Clones were read by immunoSEQ multiplex PCR, and TCRdb kept only the in-frame ones, dropping some. The sample yields around 67,000 clones, roughly 84% seen once. The sample consisted of CD4+ or CD8+ T cells sorted from blood, taken in a trial of the OX40 agonist ivuxolimab. This sequence was found in an adult with an advanced solid tumor such as melanoma, head and neck, liver or kidney cancer.

The CDR3 spells CAWRDRQLNTEAFF. The CDR3 DNA reads as TGTGCCTGGAGAGACCGACAGCTGAACACTGAAGCTTTCTTT. V is TRBV30 and J is TRBJ1-1, with a tentative D call TRBD1 (5 bases). Germline CDR1 reads GTSNPN; CDR2 reads SVGIG (reference sequence). This CDR3 region has 14 residues. V dropped 3 bases and J dropped 0 bases, with 11 bases sitting between them.